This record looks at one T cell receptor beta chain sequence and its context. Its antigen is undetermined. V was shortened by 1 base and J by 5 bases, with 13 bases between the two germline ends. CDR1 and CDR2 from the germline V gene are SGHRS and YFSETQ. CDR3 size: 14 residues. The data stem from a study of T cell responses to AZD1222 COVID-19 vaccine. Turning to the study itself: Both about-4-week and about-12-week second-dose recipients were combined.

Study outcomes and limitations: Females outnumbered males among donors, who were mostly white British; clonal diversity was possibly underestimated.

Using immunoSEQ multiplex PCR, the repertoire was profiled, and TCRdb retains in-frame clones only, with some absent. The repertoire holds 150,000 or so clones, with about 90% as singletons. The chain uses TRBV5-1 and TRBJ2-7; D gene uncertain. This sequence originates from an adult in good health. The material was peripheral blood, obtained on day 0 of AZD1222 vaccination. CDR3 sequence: CASSLRWAGDEQYF. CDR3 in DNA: TGCGCCAGCAGCTTGCGTTGGGCAGGCGACGAGCAGTACTTC.